This T cell receptor beta chain was documented in a study of blood T cells in healthy people across ages. Study-level points and caveats: Researchers report that TCR beta diversity correlated strongly with naive T cell percentage. Per-million-T-cell TCR beta diversity fell roughly linearly with age. Because sorting was not performed, PBMCs prevented conclusive naive versus antigen-experienced comparison.

Germline-derived CDR1 and CDR2 are SEHNR and FQNEAQ (reference sequence). The CDR3 runs 14 residues. Trimming shortened V by 4 bases and J by 2 bases, and 11 bases separated the two germline ends. Combining a sample-barcoded 5' primer with a J-beta primer mix, a second PCR ran for roughly 7 to 11 cycles. TCRdb reprocessed the 5' RACE reads with MiXCR, giving one entry per CDR3 protein. The profile shows about 1.5 million distinct CDR3 sequences, less than 45% of them singletons. Whenever a sample was processed, at least 6 million PBMCs were isolated. To note about this clonotype: What it recognizes is unknown.

This clonotype was obtained from a woman between 18 and 29 years old in good health. The gene calls are TRBV7-9 and TRBJ1-1; D unclear. The specimen sequenced was blood. CDR3: CASSSTVGNTEAFF. In DNA, the CDR3 is TGTGCCAGCAGCTCGACGGTGGGCAACACTGAAGCTTTCTTT.